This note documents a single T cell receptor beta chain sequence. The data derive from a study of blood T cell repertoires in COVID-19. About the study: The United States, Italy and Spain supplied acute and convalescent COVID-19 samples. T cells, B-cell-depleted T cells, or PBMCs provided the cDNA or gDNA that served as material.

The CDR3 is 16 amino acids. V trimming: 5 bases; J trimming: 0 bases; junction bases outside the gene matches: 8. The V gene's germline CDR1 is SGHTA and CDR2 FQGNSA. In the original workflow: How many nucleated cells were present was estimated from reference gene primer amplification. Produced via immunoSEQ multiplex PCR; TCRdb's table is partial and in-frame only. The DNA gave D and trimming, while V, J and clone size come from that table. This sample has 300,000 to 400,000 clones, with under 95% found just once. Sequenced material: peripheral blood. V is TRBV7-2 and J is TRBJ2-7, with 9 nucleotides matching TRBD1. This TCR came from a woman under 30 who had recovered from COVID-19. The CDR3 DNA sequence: TGTGCCAGCAGCATATACAGGGGGCCGAGCTCCTACGAGCAGTACGTC. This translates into CASSIYRGPSSYEQYV.